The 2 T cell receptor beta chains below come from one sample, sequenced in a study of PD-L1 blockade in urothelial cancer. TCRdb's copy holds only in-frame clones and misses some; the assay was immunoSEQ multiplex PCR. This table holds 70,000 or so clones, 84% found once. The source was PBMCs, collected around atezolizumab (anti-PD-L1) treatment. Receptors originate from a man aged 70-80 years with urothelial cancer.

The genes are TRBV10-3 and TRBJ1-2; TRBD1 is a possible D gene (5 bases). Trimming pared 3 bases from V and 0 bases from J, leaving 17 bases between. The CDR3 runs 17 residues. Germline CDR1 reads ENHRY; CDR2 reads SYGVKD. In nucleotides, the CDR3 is TGTGCCATCAGTGATTTCGGACAAGGAAAACCTAACTATGGCTACACCTTC. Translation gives CAISDFGQGKPNYGYTF.

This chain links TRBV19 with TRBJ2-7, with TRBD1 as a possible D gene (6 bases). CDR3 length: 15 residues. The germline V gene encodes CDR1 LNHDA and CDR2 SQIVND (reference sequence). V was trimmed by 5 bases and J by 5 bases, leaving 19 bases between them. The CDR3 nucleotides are TGTGCCAGTAGTTTCAACAGGGTTAGTCTCCACGAGCAGTACTTC. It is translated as CASSFNRVSLHEQYF.